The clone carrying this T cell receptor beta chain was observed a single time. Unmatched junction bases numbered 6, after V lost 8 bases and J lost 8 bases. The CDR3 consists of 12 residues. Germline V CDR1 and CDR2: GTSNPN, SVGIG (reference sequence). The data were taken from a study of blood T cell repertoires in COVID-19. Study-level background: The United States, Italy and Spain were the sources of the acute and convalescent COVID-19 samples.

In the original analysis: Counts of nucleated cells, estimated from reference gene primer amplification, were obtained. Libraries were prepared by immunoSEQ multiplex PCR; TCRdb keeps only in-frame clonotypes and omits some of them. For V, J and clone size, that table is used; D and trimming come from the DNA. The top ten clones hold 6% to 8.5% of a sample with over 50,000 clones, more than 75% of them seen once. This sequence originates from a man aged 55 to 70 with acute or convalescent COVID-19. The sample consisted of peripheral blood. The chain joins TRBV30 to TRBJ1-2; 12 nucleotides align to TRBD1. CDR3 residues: CARDRGLVGYTF. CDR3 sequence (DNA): TGTGCCCGGGACAGGGGGCTTGTGGGCTACACCTTC.